The 21 T cell receptor beta chains below all came from one sample that was sequenced in a study of cytomegalovirus exposure and HLA in healthy donors. The PCR made use of 60 Vbeta and 13 Jbeta primers. The assay was immunoSEQ multiplex PCR, and TCRdb's table has in-frame clones only and misses some. Of about 62,000 clones in the sample, roughly 80% were seen once. The sample consisted of PBMCs. The receptors were gathered from a man aged 55 to 70 in good health and CMV-seropositive.

This chain uses TRBV27 with TRBJ2-5, with TRBD2 as a possible D gene (6 bases). The J call is in doubt because the DNA end fits TRBJ2-7 better. This CDR3 spans 13 amino acids. Per germline, CDR1 MNHEY and CDR2 SMNVEV (reference sequence). Written as DNA, the CDR3 is TGTGCCAGCAGTAGCGGGTGGGCCTACGAGCAGTACTTC. Encoded protein: CASSSGWAYEQYF.

The chain joins TRBV7-2 to TRBJ2-6; 7 bases line up with TRBD1. After removal of 4 bases from V and 0 bases from J, the junction contained 9 bases not matched to a gene. CDR3 length equals 18 residues. Germline lookup yields CDR1 SGHTA and CDR2 FQGNSA. CDR3 amino acids: CASSSRMTGRSGANVLTF. DNA of the CDR3: TGTGCCAGCAGCTCAAGGATGACAGGGCGCTCTGGGGCCAACGTCCTGACTTTC.

A word on this clone: This specimen includes other DNA sequences encoding the same CDR3. The chain combines TRBV7-6 with TRBJ1-3; D might be TRBD1 (6 bases). V shed 3 bases and J shed 4 bases, with 13 bases lying between them. CDR1 and CDR2 from the germline V gene are SGHVS and FNYEAQ. The length of the CDR3 is 15 residues. The CDR3 loop is CASSFSGGPGNTIYF. CDR3 DNA: TGTGCCAGCAGCTTCTCGGGGGGGCCAGGAAACACCATATATTTT. The full variable domain, rest sourced from reference TRBV7-6 and TRBJ1-3, is GAGVSQSPRYKVTKRGQDVALRCDPISGHVSLYWYRQALGQGPEFLTYFNYEAQQDKSGLPNDRFSAERPEGSISTLTIQRTEQRDSAMYRCASSFSGGPGNTIYFGEGSWLTVV.

V is TRBV11-3 and J is TRBJ1-1; possibly TRBD1 for D (5 bases). This CDR3 region has 15 residues. V lost 2 bases, J lost 4 bases, and 14 bases lay in between. Germline loops: CDR1 SGHNT, CDR2 YENEEA. DNA for the CDR3: TGTGCCAGCAGCTTAATCGGGCGGGGGGTCACTGAAGCTTTCTTT. The encoded protein is CASSLIGRGVTEAFF.

This chain joins TRBV7-6 and TRBJ2-3, with 7 positions matching TRBD1. Germline CDR1 and CDR2: SGHVS and FNYEAQ. The CDR3 length is 13 residues. Unmatched junction bases numbered 2, after V lost 5 bases and J lost 3 bases. CDR3 DNA: TGTGCCAGCAGCCCAGGGGGAACAGATACGCAGTATTTT. Protein sequence: CASSPGGTDTQYF.

This clone was seen more than once but under ten times. This chain links TRBV5-8 with TRBJ2-2; D gene unclear. With 1 base removed from V and 0 bases from J, the gap between germline ends came to 7 bases. Per germline, CDR1 SGHTS and CDR2 YDEGEE. The CDR3 loop spans 15 amino acids. The CDR3 bases are TGTGCCAGCAGCTTGCTGACTTCGAACACCGGGGAGCTGTTTTTT. It codes for CASSLLTSNTGELFF.

This clone occurred a few times. The chain joins TRBV7-2 to TRBJ2-4, with D possibly TRBD1 on 5 matching bases. The V gene lost 0 bases and the J gene lost 0 bases, with 15 bases spanning the gap. Germline V gene sequence: CDR1 SGHTA, CDR2 FQGNSA. The CDR3 totals 18 residues. CDR3 residues: CASSLAQVSSLAKNIQYF. In DNA form, the CDR3 reads TGTGCCAGCAGCTTAGCACAGGTCTCCTCCTTAGCCAAAAACATTCAGTACTTC. Full variable domain (outside the CDR3, taken from reference TRBV7-2 and TRBJ2-4): GAGVSQSPSNKVTEKGKDVELRCDPISGHTALYWYRQSLGQGLEFLIYFQGNSAPDKSGLPSDRFSAERTGGSVSTLTIQRTQQEDSAVYLCASSLAQVSSLAKNIQYFGAGTRLSVL.

The chain couples TRBV19 to TRBJ2-3; 7 bases match TRBD1. The CDR3 sequence is 15 residues long. The germline gives CDR1 LNHDA, CDR2 SQIVND (reference sequence). Losses at the gene ends were 5 bases for V and 1 base for J; bases not matched to a gene: 6. The CDR3 DNA reads TGTGCCAGTAGTCCTAGGACAGGCGGCACAGATACGCAGTATTTT. Translated, it gives CASSPRTGGTDTQYF.

This clone occurred a few times. The rearrangement joins TRBV6-1 to TRBJ2-1; TRBD1 matches 7 bases. Per germline, CDR1 MNHNS and CDR2 SASEGT. The length of the CDR3 is 15 residues. With 6 bases clipped from V and 4 bases from J, the junction kept 9 bases outside the gene matches. The CDR3 spells CASRKQGSGYNEQFF. CDR3 nucleotide sequence: TGTGCCAGCAGGAAACAGGGGTCAGGATACAATGAGCAGTTCTTC.

V is TRBV5-6 and J is TRBJ2-5; maybe TRBD1 (5 bases). The closer fit of TRBJ2-7 to the DNA end suggests the J call may be wrong. From germline, CDR1 is SGHDT and CDR2 YYEEEE. The length of the CDR3 is 13 residues. The CDR3 here is CASSKPGPYEQYF. The CDR3 coding sequence is TGTGCCAGCAGCAAGCCAGGGCCCTACGAGCAGTACTTC.

This chain connects TRBV28 to TRBJ1-2; 8 bases are shared with TRBD1. Looked up from germline, CDR1 is MDHEN and CDR2 is SYDVKM. V was clipped by 7 bases and J by 7 bases; unmatched bases: 8. The CDR3 consists of 13 residues. CDR3 coding DNA: TGTGCCAGCACCGATGGACAGGGAAGTGGCTACACCTTC. It translates to CASTDGQGSGYTF.

The chain carries TRBV25-1 and TRBJ2-6; D perhaps matches TRBD2 (6 bases). The V and J ends lost 2 bases and 2 bases respectively, with 16 bases between them. Germline-derived CDR1 and CDR2 are MGHDK and SYGVNS. The CDR3 contains 18 residues. CDR3 in DNA: TGTGCCAGCAGTGAAGCGGGGACCGACGTCGCTGGGGCCAACGTCCTGACTTTC. Protein product: CASSEAGTDVAGANVLTF.

The rearrangement links TRBV19 to TRBJ2-5, with 9 bases aligning to TRBD1. CDR1 LNHDA and CDR2 SQIVND come from the germline V gene (reference sequence). Trimming removed 6 bases from V and 4 bases from J; junction bases left unmatched: 6. The CDR3 is made up of 14 amino acids. Here the CDR3 reads CASRVTGGTETQYF. CDR3 nucleotides: TGTGCCAGTAGAGTGACAGGGGGAACAGAGACCCAGTACTTC.

The chain joins TRBV11-2 to TRBJ2-6; no definite D call. The V and J ends lost 5 bases and 0 bases respectively, with 8 bases between them. The CDR3 is 15 amino acids. The germline gives CDR1 SGHAT, CDR2 FQNNGV. In nucleotides, the CDR3 is TGTGCCAGCAGCCGAAGTAGCTCTGGGGCCAACGTCCTGACTTTC. As protein: CASSRSSSGANVLTF.

The chain recombines TRBV29-1 with TRBJ2-7, with 8 bases lining up with TRBD1. Trimming took 6 bases from V and 2 from J; bases not matched to a gene: 9. Germline V lookup: CDR1 SQVTM, CDR2 ANQGSEA. CDR3 length: 14 amino acids. The CDR3 DNA follows: TGCAGCGTCAGAGGGGGACAGGTCGCCTACGAGCAGTACTTC. It translates to CSVRGGQVAYEQYF.

The chain is built from TRBV14 and TRBJ2-2; D unresolved. CDR1 is SGHDN, CDR2 FVKESK, per germline. This CDR3 region has 13 residues. With 5 bases removed from V and 6 bases from J, the gap between germline ends came to 10 bases. The CDR3 region has the DNA TGTGCCAGCAGCGAAGTTAGTGCCGGGGAGCTGTTTTTT. Encoded protein: CASSEVSAGELFF.

J is TRBJ1-1 and V is TRBV6-6, with D possibly being TRBD1 (6 bases). The CDR3 has 13 residues. V was cut by 0 bases and J by 6 bases, with 8 bases left in between. Germline CDR1 MNHNY, CDR2 SVGAGI (reference sequence). The CDR3 reads CASSYSRGSEAFF. In nucleotides, the CDR3 is TGTGCCAGCAGTTACTCGAGGGGGTCTGAAGCTTTCTTT.

The chain combines TRBV7-2 with TRBJ2-7, with 7 bases identical to TRBD1. In germline, CDR1 is SGHTA, CDR2 FQGNSA. The CDR3 contains 12 residues. After removal of 10 bases from V and 4 bases from J, the junction contained 7 bases not matched to a gene. The CDR3 coding sequence is TGTGCCACCCACACAGGGGCGTACGAGCAGTACTTC. Residues: CATHTGAYEQYF.

V is TRBV18 and J is TRBJ2-1, with D possibly being TRBD1 (6 bases). Trimming shortened V by 5 bases and J by 0 bases, and 11 bases separated the two germline ends. The CDR3 runs to 15 residues. Germline V gives CDR1 KGHSH, CDR2 LQKENI. The CDR3 sequence is CASSSTGDSYNEQFF. The DNA for the CDR3 is TGTGCCAGCTCATCGACAGGCGACTCCTACAATGAGCAGTTCTTC. The variable domain in full, completed from reference TRBV18 and TRBJ2-1, reads NAGVMQNPRHLVRRRGQEARLRCSPMKGHSHVYWYRQLPEEGLKFMVYLQKENIIDESGMPKERFSAEFPKEGPSILRIQQVVRGDSAAYFCASSSTGDSYNEQFFGPGTRLTVL.

The chain links TRBV5-4 to TRBJ2-5, with 8 positions matching TRBD2. Germline lookup yields CDR1 SGHNT and CDR2 YYREEE (reference sequence). This CDR3 has 15 residues. With 7 bases clipped from V and 3 bases from J, the junction kept 11 bases outside the gene matches. As DNA, the CDR3 is TGTGCCAGCTCGACAAGCGGGGGCATTAAAGAGACCCAGTACTTC. Translating gives CASSTSGGIKETQYF. The whole variable domain, filled in from reference TRBV5-4 and TRBJ2-5, reads ETGVTQSPTHLIKTRGQQVTLRCSSQSGHNTVSWYQQALGQGPQFIFQYYREEENGRGNFPPRFSGLQFPNYSSELNVNALELDDSALYLCASSTSGGIKETQYFGPGTRLLVL.

The sample holds a few counts of this clone. The chain carries TRBV19 and TRBJ2-7, with TRBD1 identical over 8 bases. Trimming at V came to 4 bases and at J to 5 bases, leaving 10 bases not matched to a gene. The germline gives CDR1 LNHDA, CDR2 SQIVND (reference sequence). This CDR3 is 15 amino acids long. CDR3 nucleotide sequence: TGTGCCAGTAGTACACGAAAACAACAGGGGGACGAGCAGTACTTC. It translates to CASSTRKQQGDEQYF.